The 10 T cell receptor beta chains below come from one sample, sequenced in a study of read filtering for tumor transcriptome and immune sequencing. From approximately 430 ng of RNA, a library with molecular barcoded alpha/delta and beta/gamma adaptors was made. A single record per CDR3 protein comes from TCRdb applying MiXCR to the reads. The data contain about 58,000 distinct CDR3 sequences, around an eighth of them singletons. The sample comprised a population of CD138-negative cells sorted from bone marrow. The origin of the receptors is a donor older than 35 with multiple myeloma.

This clonotype was counted ten times or more. The chain employs TRBV2 and TRBJ2-3; D remains ambiguous. Germline CDR1 and CDR2: SNHLY and FYNNEI. The CDR3 runs to 14 residues. Trimming took 4 bases from V and 1 from J, leaving 9 bases between them. The CDR3 here is CASSVLAGTDTQYF. The CDR3 bases are TGTGCCAGCAGTGTGTTAGCCGGCACAGATACGCAGTATTTT. Looking up the rest from reference TRBV2 and TRBJ2-3 gives the full variable domain: EPEVTQTPSHQVTQMGQEVILRCVPISNHLYFYWYRQILGQKVEFLVSFYNNEISEKSEIFDDQFSVERPDGSNFTLKIRSTKLEDSAMYFCASSVLAGTDTQYFGPGTRLTVL.

The rearrangement uses TRBV24-1 and TRBJ2-3, with D unclear. The J call may be mistaken, given a closer DNA end match to TRBJ1-5. Germline CDR1 is KGHDR and CDR2 is SFDVKD. This CDR3 contains 13 residues. Here the CDR3 DNA reads TGTGCCACCAGGGGAGTCCCGGGAGATACGCAGCATTTT. Residues: CATRGVPGDTQHF.

In its sample, this clonotype was seen many times. The genes are TRBV29-1 and TRBJ2-5; D is perhaps TRBD1 (6 bases). There are 14 residues in the CDR3. Trimming stripped 8 bases from V and 6 bases from J, with 22 bases between. Germline lookup yields CDR1 SQVTM and CDR2 ANQGSEA. CDR3 amino acids: CSSDSLSSGKTQYF. In DNA form, the CDR3 reads TGCAGCTCGGACAGCCTGTCAAGCGGAAAGACCCAGTACTTC.

Notes on this clonotype: This could be a read error, since a much larger clone is one nucleotide away. The CDR3 does not end in the conserved phenylalanine or tryptophan, so this is likely a read error. The chain combines TRBV7-2 with TRBJ2-1, with D perhaps TRBD1 (5 bases). Germline V lookup: CDR1 SGHTA, CDR2 FQGNSA. Trimming left V 4 bases short and J 2 bases short, with 9 bases between. There are 14 residues in the CDR3. CDR3 protein: CASSYRGPYNEQFL. The CDR3 nucleotides read TGTGCCAGCAGCTATAGGGGTCCCTACAATGAGCAGTTCCTC.

Only a few counts were recorded for this clonotype. A much larger clone is a single base away; this may be a read error. This chain joins TRBV11-2 and TRBJ2-7; possibly TRBD1 for D (5 bases). Germline loops: CDR1 SGHAT, CDR2 FQNNGV. The CDR3 is 18 residues long. V shed 1 base and J shed 3 bases, with 22 bases lying between them. CDR3 sequence (DNA): TGTGCCAGCAGCTTAGTCAATCAGGGCCTCGGATGGCACTACGAGCAGTACTTC. This codes for CASSLVNQGLGWHYEQYF.

A note on this clonotype: Being one base from a much bigger clone, this may be a read error. The J gene is TRBJ2-3, the V gene TRBV7-9; the match to TRBD1 covers 8 bases. The CDR3 consists of 17 residues. Germline V gives CDR1 SEHNR, CDR2 FQNEAQ (reference sequence). Trimming at V came to 0 bases and at J to 5 bases, leaving 10 bases not matched to a gene. The CDR3 DNA follows: TGTGCCAGCAGCTTAGCTCCCGCCGGACAGGGTAAAGATACGCAGTATTTT. This gives the protein CASSLAPAGQGKDTQYF.

This clonotype was recorded at least ten times. This chain connects TRBV24-1 to TRBJ2-1; 12 bases are a match to TRBD1. The CDR3 has 19 amino acids. Germline V gene lookup returns CDR1 KGHDR and CDR2 SFDVKD. The ends lost 2 bases at V and 2 bases at J; junction bases unmatched: 9. For the CDR3, the DNA is TGTGCCACCAGTGATTCGCGGGACAGGGGGCTCAAAACCTACAATGAGCAGTTCTTC. This translates into CATSDSRDRGLKTYNEQFF.

This clonotype was detected many times. V and J are TRBV24-1 and TRBJ2-2, with D perhaps assigned TRBD1 or TRBD2 (6 bases each). CDR3 length: 16 residues. V lost 3 bases and J 1 base, leaving 11 bases between the germline ends. Germline CDR1 KGHDR, CDR2 SFDVKD. CDR3 amino acids: CATSDPGAGNTGELFF. The CDR3 region has the DNA TGTGCCACCAGTGATCCGGGGGCCGGGAACACCGGGGAGCTGTTTTTT.

This clonotype was counted between two and nine times. V and J are TRBV19 and TRBJ2-7, with D possibly matching TRBD2 (6 bases). This CDR3 has 15 amino acids. Trimming took off 6 bases at V and 3 bases at J, with 18 bases between the two ends. Germline V CDR1 and CDR2: LNHDA, SQIVND (reference sequence). CDR3 sequence reads: CASRILEGRRYEQYF. For the CDR3, the DNA is TGTGCCAGTAGAATTTTGGAGGGACGACGCTACGAGCAGTACTTC.

This clonotype was recorded at least ten times. The rearrangement uses TRBV5-1 and TRBJ2-6; D call uncertain. The V gene's germline CDR1 is SGHRS and CDR2 YFSETQ. The CDR3 totals 18 residues. Trimming removed 0 bases at V and 0 bases at J, with 13 bases between. CDR3 in DNA: TGCGCCAGCAGCTTGGATACCGCTCATAGCTCTGGGGCCAACGTCCTGACTTTC. Protein product: CASSLDTAHSSGANVLTF. Complete variable domain (other parts from reference TRBV5-1 and TRBJ2-6): KAGVTQTPRYLIKTRGQQVTLSCSPISGHRSVSWYQQTPGQGLQFLFEYFSETQRNKGNFPGRFSGRQFSNSRSEMNVSTLELGDSALYLCASSLDTAHSSGANVLTFGAGSRLTVL.